This TCR beta chain was recorded in a study of response to subunit inactivated influenza vaccine. TCRdb re-derived calls from the RT-PCR reads in MiXCR, one entry per CDR3 protein. Here the sample spans approximately 500,000 distinct CDR3 sequences, 13% to 15% being singletons. Germline CDR1 and CDR2: SGHTA and FQGTGA. The CDR3 consists of 16 residues. V lost 2 bases and J 6 bases, leaving 17 bases between the germline ends. V usage is TRBV7-3 and J usage is TRBJ2-1, with D perhaps matching TRBD1 or TRBD2 (6 bases each). This specimen consisted of PBMCs from blood, obtained about 11 days after vaccination. This TCR was recovered from a man in his fifties or sixties who received an inactivated influenza vaccine. The CDR3 DNA reads TGTGCCAGCAGCTTAGGGGGGCCTAAAAGGGGCAATGAGCAGTTCTTC. Translating it yields CASSLGGPKRGNEQFF. Based on the CDR3 plus reference TRBV7-3 and TRBJ2-1, the full variable domain is GAGVSQTPSNKVTEKGKYVELRCDPISGHTALYWYRQSLGQGPEFLIYFQGTGAADDSGLPNDRFFAVRPEGSVSTLKIQRTERGDSAVYLCASSLGGPKRGNEQFFGPGTRLTVL.